This T cell receptor (beta chain) was identified in a study of CD8 T cells in ankylosing spondylitis (dated by TCRdb to about 2017). Study-level background: T cell receptor beta repertoires were profiled in healthy donors and ankylosing spondylitis patients so that disease-linked TCR variants could be found. The full study cohort comprised around 25 ankylosing spondylitis patients and roughly 110 healthy donors. Peripheral blood was sampled, and synovial fluid was additionally collected from ankylosing spondylitis patients. The investigation overall reported the following: Blood from ankylosing spondylitis patients appeared to be characterized by a TCR beta motif composed of under 10 highly homologous amino acid variants. The disease-linked clones were reported to be significantly enriched in matched synovial fluid samples from ankylosing spondylitis patients. Some of the motif variants had been reported before in the synovial fluid and blood of reactive arthritis patients, a finding that suggests common disease-initiation mechanisms. The disease-linked clones showed a CD8+ phenotype and occurred at relatively low frequencies in peripheral blood.

The CDR1 and CDR2 encoded by the germline V gene are SGHRS and YFSETQ. The CDR3 covers 13 residues, taking in both the cysteine and the phenylalanine. Just CDR3 DNA is preserved here, 39 bases in frame from base 1. V is trimmed back by 5 bases and J by 6 bases, and the junction contains 6 bases that no gene match accounts for. Sequencing used an Illumina HiSeq 2500. Quantitative 5'-RACE with molecular barcodes was the method used to prepare the TCR beta libraries. The authors processed their data as follows. To identify disease-linked TCR variants, a new computational method was used, one built on a probabilistic model of VDJ rearrangement. The public sequencing data were trimmed at Q25 with fastp and processed into clonotypes with MiXCR by TCRdb, which kept only in-frame beta chains. All rows with the same CDR3 protein become a single entry with the most common DNA and genes. These V and J calls derive from TCRdb rather than the authors' analysis. In this sample the table shows roughly 150,000 distinct CDR3 sequences, 8.5% to 10% of which occur a single time. About 15% of the sample is held by the ten biggest clonotypes.

In the case of this clonotype: It lacks a known antigen. One base away there is no much larger clone; base qualities are not given.

The rearranged chain carries TRBV5-1 and TRBJ1-2; 8 bases in the junction line up with TRBD1. This receptor was identified in a female donor with ankylosing spondylitis or in good health (not recorded which). Sequencing input: blood, either unsorted or a sorted T cell fraction (not recorded which). The DNA reads as follows: TGCGCCAGCAGACCGGACAGGGCGAATGGCTACACCTTC. This codes for CASRPDRANGYTF.